This T cell receptor (beta chain) was profiled in a study of shared clonotypes between healthy human individuals. Findings and caveats of the study: Limitation of the genetic and exposure-history diversity represented came from the few donors.

This CDR3 has 12 residues. Trimming pared 4 bases from V and 8 bases from J, leaving 9 bases between. The germline V gene encodes CDR1 SGHNT and CDR2 YENEEA. CD8 cells classed as naive were CD45RO-negative and positively selected for CCR7, excluding terminally differentiated effector memory CD45RA+ cells. This clone has only one observation. Its cognate antigen is unknown. Around 30,000 T cell genomes, or about 0.2 ug DNA, went into the sorted-subset replicate PCRs. Measured with immunoSEQ multiplex PCR; TCRdb has only the in-frame clones, and not every one. The sample has about 2.2 million clones; approximately 92% are singletons.

This receptor was obtained from a man between 18 and 29 years old in good health. Some clones in this sample may be carry-over from other donors' samples. The V and J genes are TRBV11-3 and TRBJ1-3; no clear D gene. Source material: naive CD8+ T cells from PBMCs. CDR3 DNA: TGTGCCAGCAGCTCGTACGGGGACACCATATATTTT. Its translation is CASSSYGDTIYF.